Listed here are 18 T cell receptor beta chains from one sample, sequenced in a study of blood T cell repertoires in COVID-19. Some clones are missing from TCRdb's copy, which holds only in-frame ones; the method was immunoSEQ multiplex PCR. The data contain roughly 80,000 clones, 88% of them singletons. The sequenced sample was peripheral blood. The receptor set was obtained from a man aged 50-59 years with active COVID-19.

The V call is TRBV15, the J call TRBJ1-2; no reliable D call. V was clipped by 3 bases and J by 0 bases, with 5 bases between them. The germline V gene encodes CDR1 LNHNV and CDR2 YYDKDF (reference sequence). The CDR3 consists of 13 residues. For the CDR3, the DNA is TGTGCCACCAGCAGGGACTCTAACTATGGCTACACCTTC. Protein product: CATSRDSNYGYTF. The full variable domain, rest sourced from reference TRBV15 and TRBJ1-2, is DAMVIQNPRYQVTQFGKPVTLSCSQTLNHNVMYWYQQKSSQAPKLLFHYYDKDFNNEADTPDNFQSRRPNTSFCFLDIRSPGLGDTAMYLCATSRDSNYGYTFGSGTRLTVV.

This clone was picked up one time. V usage is TRBV24-1 and J usage is TRBJ2-3; D remains unclear. The V and J ends lost 4 bases and 10 bases respectively, with 14 bases between them. Germline CDR1 reads KGHDR; CDR2 reads SFDVKD. The CDR3 totals 13 residues. CDR3 sequence: CATSDFSFAPQYF. CDR3 in DNA: TGTGCCACCAGTGACTTCAGTTTTGCCCCGCAGTATTTT.

This CDR3 reads CASSVAWPIHQPQHF. In nucleotides, the CDR3 is TGTGCCAGCAGCGTAGCCTGGCCGATTCATCAGCCCCAGCATTTT. This chain joins TRBV9 and TRBJ1-5; D not resolved. The V gene lost 0 bases and the J gene lost 5 bases, with 12 bases spanning the gap. This CDR3 spans 15 amino acids. CDR1 and CDR2 (germline): SGDLS, YYNGEE.

This clone showed up just once. Compared with germline, one end of the junction differs, possibly owing to a read error. The chain employs TRBV11-2 and TRBJ1-2; 12 nucleotides match TRBD1. The CDR3 is 16 residues long. Germline V gene data show CDR1 as SGHAT and CDR2 as FQNNGV. Here the CDR3 reads CASSRPGQGANYGYTF. CDR3 nucleotides: TGTGCCAGCAGCCGACCGGGACAGGGGGCTAATTATGGCTACACCTTC.

This clone was seen a single time. The V call is TRBV3-1 (or the pseudogene TRBV3-2), the J call TRBJ2-4, with 9 bases that match TRBD1. This CDR3 has 20 residues. Looked up from germline, CDR1 is LGHDT and CDR2 is YNNKEL (reference sequence). Trimming cost V 3 bases and J 0 bases; bases outside gene matches: 15. The CDR3 spells CASSQGNTGQGELAKNIQYF. Here the CDR3 DNA reads TGTGCCAGCAGCCAGGGTAACACGGGACAGGGAGAGCTAGCCAAAAACATTCAGTACTTC.

This chain uses TRBV7-2 with TRBJ2-3; D uncertain. The V gene's germline CDR1 is SGHTA and CDR2 FQGNSA. This CDR3 contains 12 residues. V was clipped by 4 bases and J by 6 bases, with 8 bases between them. CDR3 residues: CASSSQWDTQYF. CDR3 nucleotide sequence: TGTGCCAGCAGCTCCCAGTGGGATACGCAGTATTTT.

The rearrangement joins TRBV28 to TRBJ2-3, with 7 bases lining up with TRBD1. Trimming at V came to 3 bases and at J to 3 bases, leaving 9 bases not matched to a gene. The CDR3 extends over 16 amino acids. Germline assignment: CDR1 MDHEN and CDR2 SYDVKM. The CDR3 sequence is CASSFRGKDRTDTQYF. As DNA, the CDR3 is TGTGCCAGCAGTTTCAGGGGGAAGGATAGAACAGATACGCAGTATTTT.

The rearrangement uses TRBV6-2 or TRBV6-3 and TRBJ2-5; maybe TRBD2 (6 bases). Germline-derived CDR1 and CDR2 are MNHEY and SVGEGT. Trimming pared 4 bases from V and 4 bases from J, leaving 10 bases between. CDR3 length: 13 amino acids. CDR3 sequence: CASSLASVETQYF. CDR3 bases: TGTGCCAGCAGTTTGGCTAGCGTAGAGACCCAGTACTTC.

This clone was seen a few times. The genes are TRBV7-9 and TRBJ2-7, with 8 positions matching TRBD1. The CDR3 is 12 amino acids. Germline values: CDR1 SEHNR, CDR2 FQNEAQ (reference sequence). After removal of 5 bases from V and 6 bases from J, the junction contained 3 bases not matched to a gene. The CDR3: CASSLTGVEQYF. Here the CDR3 DNA reads TGTGCCAGCAGCCTGACAGGGGTCGAGCAGTACTTC.

The J gene is TRBJ1-5, the V gene TRBV7-2; D is unresolved. Trimming shortened V by 4 bases and J by 1 base, and 8 bases separated the two germline ends. The CDR3 has 14 residues. Germline CDR1 SGHTA, CDR2 FQGNSA. The CDR3 nucleotides are TGTGCCAGCAGCTCGGGAGGAAGCAATCAGCCCCAGCATTTT. This gives the protein CASSSGGSNQPQHF.

This clone was detected only once. The rearrangement links TRBV7-2 to TRBJ2-7; 14 positions match TRBD2. J lost 0 bases, V lost 4 bases, and 5 bases had no gene match. Germline CDR1 and CDR2: SGHTA and FQGNSA. The CDR3 is 17 residues long. The CDR3: CASSSSGLAGGSYEQYF. DNA of the CDR3: TGTGCCAGCAGCTCCTCAGGACTAGCGGGAGGCTCCTACGAGCAGTACTTC.

The V gene is TRBV7-9, the J gene TRBJ2-7; D uncertain. The V end was cut by 5 bases, the J end by 7 bases, with 12 bases between. This CDR3 has 12 amino acids. Germline V gene sequence: CDR1 SEHNR, CDR2 FQNEAQ (reference sequence). The CDR3 region is CASSPPSREQYF. Here the CDR3 DNA reads TGTGCCAGCAGCCCCCCCTCTAGGGAGCAGTACTTC.

This clone was seen a single time. The chain couples TRBV28 to TRBJ2-2; D is uncertain. The CDR3 loop spans 13 amino acids. CDR1 and CDR2 (germline): MDHEN, SYDVKM. V shed 5 bases and J shed 6 bases, with 10 bases lying between them. DNA for the CDR3: TGTGCCAGCAGTCGTCACCGGGCCGGGGAGCTGTTTTTT. Amino acid sequence: CASSRHRAGELFF.

This chain joins TRBV3-1 (or the pseudogene TRBV3-2) and TRBJ2-7; 7 positions match TRBD2. The V and J ends lost 1 base and 7 bases, in that order; junction bases with no gene match: 4. Germline V gene lookup returns CDR1 LGHDT and CDR2 YNNKEL (reference sequence). The CDR3 is 13 residues long. CDR3 sequence: CASSQGLAKEQYF. The CDR3 DNA follows: TGTGCCAGCAGCCAAGGACTAGCTAAAGAGCAGTACTTC.

This clone appeared a few times. The V gene is TRBV7-3, the J gene TRBJ1-5; 9 bases fit TRBD1. This CDR3 is built from 19 residues. V dropped 5 bases and J dropped 5; count of bases not matched to a gene: 19. CDR1 is SGHTA, CDR2 FQGTGA, per germline. CDR3 sequence: CASSPTSGDRADVDQPQHF. DNA of the CDR3: TGTGCCAGCAGCCCCACATCAGGGGACAGGGCAGACGTCGATCAGCCCCAGCATTTT.

The V gene is TRBV27, the J gene TRBJ1-1; D is unclear. Trimming removed 1 base at V and 5 bases at J, with 8 bases between. The CDR3 loop spans 13 amino acids. Germline V gene data show CDR1 as MNHEY and CDR2 as SMNVEV (reference sequence). CDR3 region: CASSLFPGTEAFF. The CDR3 DNA sequence: TGTGCCAGCAGTTTATTTCCGGGGACTGAAGCTTTCTTT.

About this clone itself: Given a much more abundant clone one base away, this may be a read error. The identical CDR3 is also encoded by other nucleotide sequences in the sample. The chain uses TRBV6-5 and TRBJ1-2; 7 nucleotides line up with TRBD1. Germline CDR1 and CDR2: MNHEY and SVGAGI. The junction had 3 bases not matched to a gene; V was cut back by 0 bases and J by 5 bases. The length of the CDR3 is 14 residues. The CDR3 DNA reads as TGTGCCAGCAGTTACTCATCAGGGGGATATGGCTACACCTTC. Residues: CASSYSSGGYGYTF.

This chain joins TRBV6-5 and TRBJ2-7, with D possibly matching TRBD2 (6 bases). Looked up from germline, CDR1 is MNHEY and CDR2 is SVGAGI. This CDR3 has 14 residues. The V end was cut by 0 bases, the J end by 2 bases, with 8 bases between. Here the CDR3 reads CASSYSAGPYEQYF. The CDR3 DNA follows: TGTGCCAGCAGTTACTCGGCGGGACCCTACGAGCAGTACTTC.